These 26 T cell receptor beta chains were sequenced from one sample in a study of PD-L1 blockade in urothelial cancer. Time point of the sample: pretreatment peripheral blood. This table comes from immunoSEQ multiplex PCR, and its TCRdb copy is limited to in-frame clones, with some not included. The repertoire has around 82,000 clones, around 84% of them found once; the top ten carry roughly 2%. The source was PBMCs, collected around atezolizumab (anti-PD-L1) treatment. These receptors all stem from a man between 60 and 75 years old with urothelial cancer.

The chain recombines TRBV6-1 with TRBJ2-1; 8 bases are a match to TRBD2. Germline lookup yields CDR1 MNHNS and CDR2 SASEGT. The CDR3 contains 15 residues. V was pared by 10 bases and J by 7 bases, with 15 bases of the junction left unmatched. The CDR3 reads CATSSQRGGQNEQFF. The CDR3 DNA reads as TGTGCCACCAGCAGTCAACGGGGGGGCCAGAATGAGCAGTTCTTC.

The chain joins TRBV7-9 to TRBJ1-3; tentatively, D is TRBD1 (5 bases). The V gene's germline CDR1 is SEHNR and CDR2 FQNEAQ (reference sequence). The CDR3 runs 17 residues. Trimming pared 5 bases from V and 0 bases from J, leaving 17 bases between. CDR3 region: CASSPIGQGSSGNTIYF. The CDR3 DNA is TGTGCCAGCAGCCCGATAGGGCAGGGCAGCTCTGGAAACACCATATATTTT.

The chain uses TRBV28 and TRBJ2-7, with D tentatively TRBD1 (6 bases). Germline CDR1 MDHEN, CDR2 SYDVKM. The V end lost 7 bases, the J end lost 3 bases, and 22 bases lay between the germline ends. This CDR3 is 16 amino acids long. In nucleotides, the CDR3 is TGTGCCAGCAACGAACGCCCTAATGTAGGGGGCTACGAGCAGTACTTC. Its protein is CASNERPNVGGYEQYF.

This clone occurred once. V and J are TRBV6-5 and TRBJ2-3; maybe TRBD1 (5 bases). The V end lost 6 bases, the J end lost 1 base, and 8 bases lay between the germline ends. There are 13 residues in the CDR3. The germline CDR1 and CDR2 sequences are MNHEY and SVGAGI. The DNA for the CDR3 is TGTGCCAGCAGGCTACAGGGCACAGATACGCAGTATTTT. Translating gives CASRLQGTDTQYF.

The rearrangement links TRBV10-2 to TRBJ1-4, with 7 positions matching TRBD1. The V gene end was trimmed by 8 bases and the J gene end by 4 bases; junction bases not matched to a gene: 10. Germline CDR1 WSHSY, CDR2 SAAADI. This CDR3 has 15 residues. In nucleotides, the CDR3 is TGCGCCAGCCAAGGGGGCAGGTTTGGTAATGAAAAACTGTTTTTT. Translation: CASQGGRFGNEKLFF.

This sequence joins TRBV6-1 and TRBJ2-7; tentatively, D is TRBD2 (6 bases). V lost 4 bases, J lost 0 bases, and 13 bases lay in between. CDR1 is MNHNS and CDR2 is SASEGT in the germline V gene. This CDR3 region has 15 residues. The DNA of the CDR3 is TGTGCCAGCAGTGCCGGGACTCAGAGCTCCTACGAGCAGTACTTC. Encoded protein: CASSAGTQSSYEQYF.

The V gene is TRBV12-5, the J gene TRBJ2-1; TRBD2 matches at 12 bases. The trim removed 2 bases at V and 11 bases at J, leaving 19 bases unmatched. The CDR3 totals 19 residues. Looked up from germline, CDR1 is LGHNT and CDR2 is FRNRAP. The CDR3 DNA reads TGTGCTAGTGGTTTGCAAGTTATTACAAGACTAGCGGGGGATGTTAAGCAGTTCTTC. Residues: CASGLQVITRLAGDVKQFF.

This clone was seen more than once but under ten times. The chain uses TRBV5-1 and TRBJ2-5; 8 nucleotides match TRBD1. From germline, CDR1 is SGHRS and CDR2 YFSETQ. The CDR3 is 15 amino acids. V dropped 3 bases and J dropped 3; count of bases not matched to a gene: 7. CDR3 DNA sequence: TGCGCCAGCAGCTCCACAGGGGGGAACAAAGAGACCCAGTACTTC. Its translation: CASSSTGGNKETQYF.

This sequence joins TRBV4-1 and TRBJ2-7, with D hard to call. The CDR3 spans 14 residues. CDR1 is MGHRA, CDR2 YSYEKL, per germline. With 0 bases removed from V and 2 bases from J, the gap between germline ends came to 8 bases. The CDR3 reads CASSQDIPPYEQYF. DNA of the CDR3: TGCGCCAGCAGCCAAGATATTCCCCCCTACGAGCAGTACTTC.

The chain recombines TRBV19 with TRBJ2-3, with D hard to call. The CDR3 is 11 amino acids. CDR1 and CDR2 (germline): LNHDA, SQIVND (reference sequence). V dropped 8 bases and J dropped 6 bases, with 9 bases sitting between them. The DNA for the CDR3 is TGTGCCAGTTCTCGGGTGGATACGCAGTATTTT. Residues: CASSRVDTQYF. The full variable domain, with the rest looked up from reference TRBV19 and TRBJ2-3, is DGGITQSPKYLFRKEGQNVTLSCEQNLNHDAMYWYRQDPGQGLRLIYYSQIVNDFQKGDIAEGYSVSREKKESFPLTVTSAQKNPTAFYLCASSRVDTQYFGPGTRLTVL.

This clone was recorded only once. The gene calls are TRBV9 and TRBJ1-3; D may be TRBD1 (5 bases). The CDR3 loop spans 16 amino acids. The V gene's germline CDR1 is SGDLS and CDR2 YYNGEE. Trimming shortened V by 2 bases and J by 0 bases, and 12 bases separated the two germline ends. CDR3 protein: CASSVEDSLSGNTIYF. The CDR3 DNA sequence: TGTGCCAGCAGCGTGGAAGACAGTCTCTCTGGAAACACCATATATTTT.

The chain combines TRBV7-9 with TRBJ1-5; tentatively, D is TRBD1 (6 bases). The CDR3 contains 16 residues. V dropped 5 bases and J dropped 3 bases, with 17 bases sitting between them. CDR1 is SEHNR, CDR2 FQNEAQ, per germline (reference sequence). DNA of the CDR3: TGTGCCAGCAGCCCCGACGACAGGCTCCTCAATCAGCCCCAGCATTTT. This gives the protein CASSPDDRLLNQPQHF.

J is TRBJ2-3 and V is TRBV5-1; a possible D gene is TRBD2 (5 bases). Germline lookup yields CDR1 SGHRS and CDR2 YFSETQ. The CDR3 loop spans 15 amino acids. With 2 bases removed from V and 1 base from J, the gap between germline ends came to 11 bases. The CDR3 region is CASSFIGVGTDTQYF. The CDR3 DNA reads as TGCGCCAGCAGCTTTATCGGGGTGGGCACAGATACGCAGTATTTT.

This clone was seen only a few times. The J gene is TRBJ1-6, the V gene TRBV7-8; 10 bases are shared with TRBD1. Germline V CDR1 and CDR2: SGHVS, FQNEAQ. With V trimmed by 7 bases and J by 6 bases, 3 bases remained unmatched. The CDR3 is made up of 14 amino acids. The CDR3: CASKRDRGNSPLHF. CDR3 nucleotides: TGTGCCAGCAAGAGGGACAGGGGTAATTCACCCCTCCACTTT. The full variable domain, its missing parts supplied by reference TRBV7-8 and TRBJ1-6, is GAGVSQSPRYKVAKRGQDVALRCDPISGHVSLFWYQQALGQGPEFLTYFQNEAQLDKSGLPSDRFFAERPEGSVSTLKIQRTQQEDSAVYLCASKRDRGNSPLHFGNGTRLTVT.

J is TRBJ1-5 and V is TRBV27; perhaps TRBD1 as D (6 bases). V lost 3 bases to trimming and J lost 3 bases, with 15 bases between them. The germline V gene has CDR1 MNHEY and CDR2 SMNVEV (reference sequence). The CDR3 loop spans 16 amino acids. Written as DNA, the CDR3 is TGTGCCAGCAGTTTTGCCGGACAGCAATACAATCAGCCCCAGCATTTT. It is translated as CASSFAGQQYNQPQHF.

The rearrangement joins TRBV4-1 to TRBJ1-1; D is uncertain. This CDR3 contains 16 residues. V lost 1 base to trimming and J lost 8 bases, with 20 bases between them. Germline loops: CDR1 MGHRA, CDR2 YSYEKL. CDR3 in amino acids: CASSQAAGEVPGEAFF. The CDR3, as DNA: TGCGCCAGCAGCCAAGCTGCCGGGGAGGTCCCTGGGGAAGCTTTCTTT.

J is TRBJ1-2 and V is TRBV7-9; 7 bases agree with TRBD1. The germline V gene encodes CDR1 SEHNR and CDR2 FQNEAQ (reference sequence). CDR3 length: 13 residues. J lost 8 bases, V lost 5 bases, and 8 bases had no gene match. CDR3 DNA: TGTGCCAGCAGCACCACAGGGGCGTCGGGCTACACCTTC. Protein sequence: CASSTTGASGYTF.

The CDR3 coding sequence is TGTGCCAGCAGCTTCATGGTAGCTGGAAACACCATATATTTT. Protein: CASSFMVAGNTIYF. This chain joins TRBV7-2 and TRBJ1-3; no clear D gene. Germline-derived CDR1 and CDR2 are SGHTA and FQGNSA. The CDR3 contains 14 residues. V dropped 3 bases and J dropped 2 bases, with 8 bases sitting between them.

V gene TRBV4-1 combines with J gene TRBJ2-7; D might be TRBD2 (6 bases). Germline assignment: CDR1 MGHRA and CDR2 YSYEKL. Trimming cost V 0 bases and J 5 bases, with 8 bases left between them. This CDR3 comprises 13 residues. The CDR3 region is CASSQDGGDEQYF. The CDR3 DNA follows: TGCGCCAGCAGCCAAGACGGCGGGGACGAGCAGTACTTC.

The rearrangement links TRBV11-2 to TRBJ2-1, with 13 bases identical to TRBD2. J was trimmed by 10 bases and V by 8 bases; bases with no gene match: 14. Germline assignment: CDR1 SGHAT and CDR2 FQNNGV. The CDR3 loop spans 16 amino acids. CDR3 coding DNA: TGTGCCAGCCGCAGGCCCGGACTAGCGGGAGTTGGGGAGCAGTTCTTC. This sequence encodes CASRRPGLAGVGEQFF.

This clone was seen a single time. CDR3 nucleotides: TGTGCCAGCAGTTCCGTCAGTCGTGACTACACCTTC. Protein: CASSSVSRDYTF. The chain employs TRBV6-5 and TRBJ1-2; D uncertain. Trimming took 4 bases from V and 10 from J, leaving 13 bases between them. Germline lookup yields CDR1 MNHEY and CDR2 SVGAGI. The CDR3 is made up of 12 amino acids.

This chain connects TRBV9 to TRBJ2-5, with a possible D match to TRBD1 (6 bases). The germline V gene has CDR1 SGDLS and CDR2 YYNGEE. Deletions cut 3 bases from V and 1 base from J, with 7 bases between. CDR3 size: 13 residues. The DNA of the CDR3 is TGTGCCAGCAGCGGGGACATCCAAGAGACCCAGTACTTC. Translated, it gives CASSGDIQETQYF.

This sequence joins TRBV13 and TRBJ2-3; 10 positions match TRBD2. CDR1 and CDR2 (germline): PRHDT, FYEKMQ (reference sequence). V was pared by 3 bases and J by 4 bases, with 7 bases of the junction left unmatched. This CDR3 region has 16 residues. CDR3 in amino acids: CASSFEAGGSPDTQYF. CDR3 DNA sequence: TGTGCCAGCAGCTTTGAAGCGGGGGGGAGTCCAGATACGCAGTATTTT.

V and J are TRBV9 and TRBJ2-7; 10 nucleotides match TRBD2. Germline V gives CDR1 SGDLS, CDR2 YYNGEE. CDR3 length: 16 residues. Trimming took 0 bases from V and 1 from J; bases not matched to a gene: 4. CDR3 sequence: CASSVGSGGLSYEQYF. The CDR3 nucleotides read TGTGCCAGCAGCGTAGGTAGCGGGGGGCTGTCCTACGAGCAGTACTTC.

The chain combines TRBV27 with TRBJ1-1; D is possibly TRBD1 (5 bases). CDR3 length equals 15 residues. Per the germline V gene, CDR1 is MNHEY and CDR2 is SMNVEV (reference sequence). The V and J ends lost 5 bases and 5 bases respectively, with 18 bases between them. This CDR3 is CASSAYVSGGTEAFF. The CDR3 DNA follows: TGTGCCAGCAGTGCGTACGTTTCCGGGGGGACTGAAGCTTTCTTT.

The CDR3 DNA is TGTGCCAGCTCACCCTCCGGGACACGACCCACAGATACGCAGTATTTT. Protein product: CASSPSGTRPTDTQYF. The J gene is TRBJ2-3, the V gene TRBV18, with a possible D match to TRBD1 (6 bases). The CDR3 consists of 16 residues. V was pared by 3 bases and J by 2 bases, with 15 bases between. Per germline, CDR1 KGHSH and CDR2 LQKENI.